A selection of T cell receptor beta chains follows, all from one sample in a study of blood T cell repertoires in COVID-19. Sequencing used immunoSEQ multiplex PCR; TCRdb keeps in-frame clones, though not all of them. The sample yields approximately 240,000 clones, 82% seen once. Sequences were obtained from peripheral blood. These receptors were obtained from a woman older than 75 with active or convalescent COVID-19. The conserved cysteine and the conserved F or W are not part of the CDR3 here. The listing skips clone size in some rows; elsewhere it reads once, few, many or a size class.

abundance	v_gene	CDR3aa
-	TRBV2	ASSASLAGEQF
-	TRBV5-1	ASSRGGSSSYNEQF
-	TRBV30	AWSKLTGVPLGNTIY
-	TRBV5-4	ASSYQGLGGGTDTQY
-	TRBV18	ASPVGGGANQY
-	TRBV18	ASSLTPSGSTGEQF
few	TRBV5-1	ASSSGRTLSYEQY
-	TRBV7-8	ASSLLAGDGGELF
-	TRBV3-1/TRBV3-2	ASSQGDGMALH
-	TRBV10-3	ATHSPGGYGYT
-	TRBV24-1	ATGTPSSYEQY
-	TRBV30	AWSRARWGTEAF
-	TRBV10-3	AIRGTSGGNEAF
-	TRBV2	ASSESTGGRSEAF
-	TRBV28	ASRQGTRGEQY
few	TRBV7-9	ASSPGLAGAYEQY
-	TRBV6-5	ASSTHTEAF
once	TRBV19	ASKGGGTEAF
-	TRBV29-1	SVGHPNTEAF
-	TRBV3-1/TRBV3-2	ASSQGGGSPTYEQY
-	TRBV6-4	ASSAEPGTGYGYT
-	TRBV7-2	ASSPRRTATYEQY
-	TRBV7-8	ASGIGGSNQPQH
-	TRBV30	AWSVGTGGASTEAF
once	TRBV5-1	ASSLKGTGVVYEQY
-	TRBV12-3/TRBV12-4	ASSMTANTEAF
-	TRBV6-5	ASTAGTVYGYT
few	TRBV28	ASSPRFSGNTIY
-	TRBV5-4	ASRSVGDTQY
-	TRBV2	ASRRGQGVHEQY
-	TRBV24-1	ATSDLRGGQY
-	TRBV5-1	ASSAGGMSNQPQH
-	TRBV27	ASSIIWSQPQH
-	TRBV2	ASSSYSPIETQY
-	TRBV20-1	SASFSGGAIDTQY
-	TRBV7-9	ASSTSGGASTQY
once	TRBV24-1	ATSDFRGAYNEQF
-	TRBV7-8	ASSLGQGVASSYGYT
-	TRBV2	ASKFPSGSQETQY
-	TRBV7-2	ASSFSQGGTGNTIY
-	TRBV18	ASSGGNTEAF
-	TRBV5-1	ASSLEAGVRNTIY
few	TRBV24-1	ATSDRKLEARGEQF
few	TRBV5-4	ASSLEAGATNYGYT
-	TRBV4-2	ASSQEAGGRGQPQH
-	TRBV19	ASRIAGEGEQF